This TCR beta chain was found in a study of T-cell reconstitution after alpha-beta-depleted transplantation in children. General observations from the study: Several hundred expanded graft clones reportedly gave rise to the alpha-beta T cells present about two months after transplant. After transplant, high TCRbeta diversity at day 60 in some patients arose from surviving recipient T cells and thymic progenitors. Counts and diversity of T cells one year after transplant came mostly from newly produced T cells.

This clonotype showed up many times. The antigen remains undetermined. This sample's TCRbeta library carried unique molecular identifier barcodes. Using its own MiXCR run on the PCR reads, TCRdb lists one record per CDR3 protein. The table shows 150,000 to 200,000 distinct CDR3 sequences, with roughly 6.3% occurring only once. The receptor was derived from a girl less than two years old with combined immunodeficiency, due to receive a stem cell transplant. This material consisted of PBMCs, taken before TCRalphabeta/CD19-depleted stem cell transplant.

The CDR3 spells CASSAPVGDGNIQYF. The CDR3 region has the DNA TGTGCCAGCAGCGCCCCTGTAGGGGACGGGAACATTCAGTACTTC. The V and J genes are TRBV7-9 and TRBJ2-4; D tentatively reads TRBD1 or TRBD2 (5 bases each). The ends were cut back, 5 bases at V and 7 bases at J, with 18 bases in the middle. In germline, CDR1 is SEHNR, CDR2 FQNEAQ (reference sequence). This CDR3 spans 15 amino acids.